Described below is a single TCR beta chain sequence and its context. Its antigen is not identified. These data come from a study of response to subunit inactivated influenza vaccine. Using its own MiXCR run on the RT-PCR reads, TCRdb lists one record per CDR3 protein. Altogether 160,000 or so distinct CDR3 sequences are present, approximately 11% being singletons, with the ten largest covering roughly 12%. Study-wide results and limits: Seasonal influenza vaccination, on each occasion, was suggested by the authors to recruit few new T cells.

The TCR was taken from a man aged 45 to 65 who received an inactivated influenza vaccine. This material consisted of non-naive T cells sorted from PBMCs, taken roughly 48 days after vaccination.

This CDR3 is CASSQRDGVHEQYF. The CDR3 coding sequence is TGTGCCAGCAGCCAACGGGACGGGGTCCACGAGCAGTACTTC. This sequence joins TRBV14 and TRBJ2-7; either TRBD1 or TRBD2 may supply D (5 bases each). V shed 2 bases and J shed 5 bases, with 13 bases lying between them. This CDR3 region has 14 residues. Germline values: CDR1 SGHDN, CDR2 FVKESK.